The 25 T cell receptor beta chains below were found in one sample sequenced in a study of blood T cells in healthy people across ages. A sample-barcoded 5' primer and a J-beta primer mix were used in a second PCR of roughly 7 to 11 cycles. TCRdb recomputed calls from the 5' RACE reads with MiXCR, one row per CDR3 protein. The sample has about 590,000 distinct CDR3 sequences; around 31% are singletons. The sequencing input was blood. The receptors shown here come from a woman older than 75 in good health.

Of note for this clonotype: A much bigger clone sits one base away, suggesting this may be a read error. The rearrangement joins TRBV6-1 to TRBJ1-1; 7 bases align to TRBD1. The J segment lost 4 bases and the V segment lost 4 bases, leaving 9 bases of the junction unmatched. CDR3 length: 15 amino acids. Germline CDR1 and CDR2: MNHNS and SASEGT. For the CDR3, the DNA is TGTGCCAGCAGTGGAGGGGACTCAGGGGGCACTGAAGCTTTCTTT. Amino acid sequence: CASSGGDSGGTEAFF.

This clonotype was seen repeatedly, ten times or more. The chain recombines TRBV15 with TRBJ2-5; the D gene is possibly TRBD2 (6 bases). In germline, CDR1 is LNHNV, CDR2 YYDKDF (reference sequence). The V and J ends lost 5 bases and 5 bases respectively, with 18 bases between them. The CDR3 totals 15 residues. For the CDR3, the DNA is TGTGCCACCAGCGACGCCGTTCGGGGGAAGGAGACCCAGTACTTC. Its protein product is CATSDAVRGKETQYF.

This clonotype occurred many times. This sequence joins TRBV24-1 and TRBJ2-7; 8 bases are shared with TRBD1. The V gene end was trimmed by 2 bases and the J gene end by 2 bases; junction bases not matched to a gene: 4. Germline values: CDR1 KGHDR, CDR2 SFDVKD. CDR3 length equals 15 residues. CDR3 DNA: TGTGCCACCAGTGATTCCTCGGGACAGGCCTACGAGCAGTACTTC. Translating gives CATSDSSGQAYEQYF.

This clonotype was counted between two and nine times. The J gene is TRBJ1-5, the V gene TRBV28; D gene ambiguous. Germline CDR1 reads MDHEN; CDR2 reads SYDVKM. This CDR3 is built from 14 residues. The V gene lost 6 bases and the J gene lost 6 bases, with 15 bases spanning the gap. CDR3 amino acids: CASRVHNGGQPQHF. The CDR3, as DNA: TGTGCCAGCAGAGTACACAACGGCGGTCAGCCCCAGCATTTT. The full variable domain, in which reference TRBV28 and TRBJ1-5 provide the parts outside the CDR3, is DVKVTQSSRYLVKRTGEKVFLECVQDMDHENMFWYRQDPGLGLRLIYFSYDVKMKEKGDIPEGYSVSREKKERFSLILESASTNQTSMYLCASRVHNGGQPQHFGDGTRLSIL.

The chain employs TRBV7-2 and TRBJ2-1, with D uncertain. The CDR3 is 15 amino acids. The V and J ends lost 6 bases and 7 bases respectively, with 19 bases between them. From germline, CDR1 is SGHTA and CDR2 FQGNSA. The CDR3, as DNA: TGTGCCAGCAGAGCTTACCTCACACCGCCGAATGAGCAGTTCTTC. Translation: CASRAYLTPPNEQFF.

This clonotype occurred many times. CDR3 protein: CASSLYTSGEQYF. CDR3 bases: TGTGCCAGCAGCTTATACACGTCGGGGGAGCAGTACTTC. The rearrangement joins TRBV7-3 to TRBJ2-7; D might be TRBD2 (5 bases). V was pared by 2 bases and J by 7 bases, with 12 bases between. CDR1 and CDR2 (germline): SGHTA, FQGTGA. CDR3 size: 13 residues.

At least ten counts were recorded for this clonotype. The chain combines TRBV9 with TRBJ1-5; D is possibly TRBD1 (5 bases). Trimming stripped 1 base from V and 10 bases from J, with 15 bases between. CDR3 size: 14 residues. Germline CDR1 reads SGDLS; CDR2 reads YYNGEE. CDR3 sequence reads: CASSVRPGGGPQHF. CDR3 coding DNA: TGTGCCAGCAGCGTAAGGCCTGGCGGGGGACCCCAGCATTTT.

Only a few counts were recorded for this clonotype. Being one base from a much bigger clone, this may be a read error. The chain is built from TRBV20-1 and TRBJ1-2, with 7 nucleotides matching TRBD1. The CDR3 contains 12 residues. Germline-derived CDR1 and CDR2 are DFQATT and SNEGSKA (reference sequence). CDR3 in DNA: TGCAGGGCTACTCCAGGGGGAAATGGCTACACCTTC. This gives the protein CRATPGGNGYTF.

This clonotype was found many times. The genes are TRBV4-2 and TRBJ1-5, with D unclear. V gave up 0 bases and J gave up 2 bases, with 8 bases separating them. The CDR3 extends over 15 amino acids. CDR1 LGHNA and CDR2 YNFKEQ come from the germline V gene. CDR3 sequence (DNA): TGTGCCAGCAGCCAAGATCATGGCGGCAATCAGCCCCAGCATTTT. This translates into CASSQDHGGNQPQHF.

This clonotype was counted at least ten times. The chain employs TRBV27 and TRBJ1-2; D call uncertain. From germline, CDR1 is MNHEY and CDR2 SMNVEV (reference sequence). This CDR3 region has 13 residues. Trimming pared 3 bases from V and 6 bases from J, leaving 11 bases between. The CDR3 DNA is TGTGCCAGCAGTTTCCTATCACAGAATGGCTACACCTTC. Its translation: CASSFLSQNGYTF.

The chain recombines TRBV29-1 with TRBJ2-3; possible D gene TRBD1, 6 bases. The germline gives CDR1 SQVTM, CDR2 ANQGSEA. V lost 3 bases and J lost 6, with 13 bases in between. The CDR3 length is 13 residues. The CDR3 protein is CSVDRRDIDTQYF. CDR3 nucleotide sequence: TGCAGCGTTGATCGTCGGGACATCGATACGCAGTATTTT.

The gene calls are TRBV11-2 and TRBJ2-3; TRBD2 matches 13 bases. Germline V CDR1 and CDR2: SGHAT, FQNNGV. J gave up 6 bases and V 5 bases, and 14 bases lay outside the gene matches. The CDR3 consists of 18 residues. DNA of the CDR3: TGTGCCAGCAGCATGAGGACTAGCGGGGGACCCACTGGGGATACGCAGTATTTT. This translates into CASSMRTSGGPTGDTQYF.

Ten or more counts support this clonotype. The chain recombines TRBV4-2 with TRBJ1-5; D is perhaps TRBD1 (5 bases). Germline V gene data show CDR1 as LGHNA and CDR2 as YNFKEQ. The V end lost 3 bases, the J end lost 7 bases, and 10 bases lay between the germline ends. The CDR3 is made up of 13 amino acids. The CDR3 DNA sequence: TGTGCCAGCAGCCAGGACCGGGGGCAGCCCCAGCATTTT. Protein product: CASSQDRGQPQHF.

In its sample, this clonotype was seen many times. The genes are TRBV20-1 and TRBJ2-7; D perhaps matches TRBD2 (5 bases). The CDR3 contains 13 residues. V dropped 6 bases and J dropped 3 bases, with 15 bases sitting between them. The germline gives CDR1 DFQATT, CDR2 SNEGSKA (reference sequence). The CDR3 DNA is TGCAGTGCCGAGGCGGGCGCTGGCTACGAGCAGTACTTC. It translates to CSAEAGAGYEQYF.

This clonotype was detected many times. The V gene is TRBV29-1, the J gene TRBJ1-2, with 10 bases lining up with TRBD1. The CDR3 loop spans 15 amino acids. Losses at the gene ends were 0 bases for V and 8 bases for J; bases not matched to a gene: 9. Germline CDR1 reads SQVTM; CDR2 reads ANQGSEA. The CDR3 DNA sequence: TGCAGCGTTGAAGATCCGGGACAGGGGAAAAGGGGCTACACCTTC. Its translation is CSVEDPGQGKRGYTF.

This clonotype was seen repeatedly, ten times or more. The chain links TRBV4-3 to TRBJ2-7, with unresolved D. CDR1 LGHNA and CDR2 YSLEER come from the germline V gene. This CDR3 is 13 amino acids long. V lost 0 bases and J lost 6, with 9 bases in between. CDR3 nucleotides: TGCGCCAGCAGCCAAGATCACCAAAGCGAGCAGTACTTC. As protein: CASSQDHQSEQYF.

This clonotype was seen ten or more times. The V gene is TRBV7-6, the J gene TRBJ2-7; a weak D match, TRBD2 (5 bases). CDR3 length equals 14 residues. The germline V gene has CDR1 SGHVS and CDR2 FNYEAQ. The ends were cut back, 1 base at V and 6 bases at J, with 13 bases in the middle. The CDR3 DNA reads TGTGCCAGCAGCTTAGGGGATTCCCGGGGCGAGCAGTACTTC. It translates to CASSLGDSRGEQYF.

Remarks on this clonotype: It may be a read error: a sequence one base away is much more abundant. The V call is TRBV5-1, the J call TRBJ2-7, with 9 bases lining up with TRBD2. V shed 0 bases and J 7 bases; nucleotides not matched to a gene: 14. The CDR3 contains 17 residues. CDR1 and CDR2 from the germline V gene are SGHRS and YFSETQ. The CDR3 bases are TGCGCCAGCAGCTTGGGGCTAGCGGGGCTGCCCGCAGATGAGCAGTACTTC. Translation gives CASSLGLAGLPADEQYF.

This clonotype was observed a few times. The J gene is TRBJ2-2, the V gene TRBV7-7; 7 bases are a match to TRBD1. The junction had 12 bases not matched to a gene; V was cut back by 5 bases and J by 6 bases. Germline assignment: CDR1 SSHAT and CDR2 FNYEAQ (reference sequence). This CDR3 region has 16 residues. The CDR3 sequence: CASSPMAAGGAGELFF. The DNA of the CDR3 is TGTGCCAGCAGCCCAATGGCGGCAGGGGGTGCCGGGGAGCTGTTTTTT.

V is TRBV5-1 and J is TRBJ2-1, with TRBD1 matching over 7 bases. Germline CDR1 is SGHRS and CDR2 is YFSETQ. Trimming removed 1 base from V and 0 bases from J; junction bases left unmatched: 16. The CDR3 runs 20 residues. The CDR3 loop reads CASSLRGSRTGAPSYNEQFF. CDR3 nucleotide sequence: TGCGCCAGCAGCTTGAGGGGGTCTAGAACAGGGGCACCCTCCTACAATGAGCAGTTCTTC.

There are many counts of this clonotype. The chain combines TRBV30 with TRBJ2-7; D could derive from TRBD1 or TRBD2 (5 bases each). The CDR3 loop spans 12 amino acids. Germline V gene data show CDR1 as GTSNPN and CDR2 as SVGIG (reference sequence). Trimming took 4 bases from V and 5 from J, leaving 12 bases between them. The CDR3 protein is CAWKARDHEQYF. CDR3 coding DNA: TGTGCCTGGAAGGCCAGGGACCACGAGCAGTACTTC.

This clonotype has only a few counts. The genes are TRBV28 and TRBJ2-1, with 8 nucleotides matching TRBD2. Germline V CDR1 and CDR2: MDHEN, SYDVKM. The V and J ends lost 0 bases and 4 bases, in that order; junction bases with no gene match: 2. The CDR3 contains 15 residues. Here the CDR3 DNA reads TGTGCCAGCAGTTTATGGCGGGGGGCATACAATGAGCAGTTCTTC. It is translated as CASSLWRGAYNEQFF.

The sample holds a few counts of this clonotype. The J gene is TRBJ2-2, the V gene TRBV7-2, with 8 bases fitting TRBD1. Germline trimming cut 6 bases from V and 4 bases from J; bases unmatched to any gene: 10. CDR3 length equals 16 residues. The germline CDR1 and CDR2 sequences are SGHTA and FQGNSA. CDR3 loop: CASRRRTGMFTGELFF. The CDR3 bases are TGTGCCAGCAGGCGCCGGACAGGGATGTTCACCGGGGAGCTGTTTTTT.

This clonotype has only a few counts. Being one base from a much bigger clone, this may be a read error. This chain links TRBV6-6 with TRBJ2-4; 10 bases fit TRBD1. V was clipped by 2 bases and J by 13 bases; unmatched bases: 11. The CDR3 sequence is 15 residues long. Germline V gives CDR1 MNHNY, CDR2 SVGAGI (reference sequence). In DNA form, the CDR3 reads TGTGCCAGCAGTTACGCGGGACAGGGGTACAATGAGCAGTACTTC. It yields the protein CASSYAGQGYNEQYF.

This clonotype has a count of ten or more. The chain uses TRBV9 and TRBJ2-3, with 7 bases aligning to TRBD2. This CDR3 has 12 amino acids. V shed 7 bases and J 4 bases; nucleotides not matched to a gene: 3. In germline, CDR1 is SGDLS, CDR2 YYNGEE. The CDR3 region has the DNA TGTGCCAGCGGGGGAGGGGCAGATACGCAGTATTTT. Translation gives CASGGGADTQYF.